A single sample is the source of the 29 T cell receptor beta chains below, sequenced in a study of control samples from healthy donors and cancer patients. Sequencing used immunoSEQ multiplex PCR; TCRdb keeps in-frame clones, though not all of them. The table records 82,000 or so clones, over 90% of them present only once. The material sequenced was blood. The receptor source for this set is a woman in her late teens or twenties in good health.

J is TRBJ2-7 and V is TRBV19, with 8 bases identical to TRBD2. After removal of 1 base from V and 0 bases from J, the junction contained 8 bases not matched to a gene. Germline CDR1 is LNHDA and CDR2 is SQIVND (reference sequence). The CDR3 sequence is 17 residues long. In DNA form, the CDR3 reads TGTGCCAGTAGTATAGGGGTACTAGCGGAGAGCTCCTACGAGCAGTACTTC. Translating gives CASSIGVLAESSYEQYF.

For the CDR3, the DNA is TGCGCCAGCAGCTTGGAGGTAGCGGTGTACAATGAGCAGTTCTTC. This encodes CASSLEVAVYNEQFF. The chain links TRBV5-1 to TRBJ2-1; the D gene is possibly TRBD2 (6 bases). Germline assignment: CDR1 SGHRS and CDR2 YFSETQ. V was clipped by 0 bases and J by 4 bases, with 11 bases between them. The CDR3 covers 15 residues.

This rearrangement joins TRBV2 to TRBJ1-1; D possibly corresponds to TRBD1 (6 bases). V lost 7 bases to trimming and J lost 2 bases, with 20 bases between them. Germline V lookup: CDR1 SNHLY, CDR2 FYNNEI. The CDR3 is 16 residues long. In DNA, the CDR3 is TGTGCCAGCAAGTGGGGGCTGATGGGGCCCAACACTGAAGCTTTCTTT. The encoded protein is CASKWGLMGPNTEAFF.

This clone was observed once. The V and J genes are TRBV4-3 and TRBJ2-7; 8 nucleotides align to TRBD1. Germline trimming cut 4 bases from V and 0 bases from J; bases unmatched to any gene: 5. The germline V gene encodes CDR1 LGHNA and CDR2 YSLEER. The CDR3 is 15 residues long. The CDR3 protein is CASSLRTGSSYEQYF. Written as DNA, the CDR3 is TGCGCCAGCAGCCTACGGACAGGGAGCTCCTACGAGCAGTACTTC.

The chain uses TRBV7-2 and TRBJ1-5, with D perhaps TRBD1 (6 bases). CDR3 size: 16 residues. Germline V gene data show CDR1 as SGHTA and CDR2 as FQGNSA. The V and J ends lost 2 bases and 6 bases respectively, with 17 bases between them. CDR3 residues: CASSLWGAISPQPQHF. Written as DNA, the CDR3 is TGTGCCAGCAGCTTATGGGGGGCCATATCCCCTCAGCCCCAGCATTTT.

This clone has only a few counts. The V gene is TRBV19, the J gene TRBJ1-6; possible D gene TRBD1, 5 bases. The CDR3 runs to 14 residues. Germline V gives CDR1 LNHDA, CDR2 SQIVND (reference sequence). V was shortened by 3 bases and J by 14 bases, with 17 bases between the two germline ends. The CDR3 sequence: CASSIEAGTRTLHF. Here the CDR3 DNA reads TGTGCCAGTAGTATTGAGGCAGGGACGCGCACCCTCCACTTT.

The chain has TRBV5-6 and TRBJ2-1; TRBD2 matches 7 bases. V lost 0 bases and J lost 12; bases outside the gene matches: 3. Germline assignment: CDR1 SGHDT and CDR2 YYEEEE. The CDR3 spans 12 residues. Written as DNA, the CDR3 is TGTGCCAGCAGCTTGGCTCCGGGGGGGCAGTTCTTC. It codes for CASSLAPGGQFF.

The chain links TRBV5-4 to TRBJ2-2; no definite D call. V shed 2 bases and J shed 0 bases, with 11 bases lying between them. This CDR3 is built from 16 residues. Germline lookup yields CDR1 SGHNT and CDR2 YYREEE (reference sequence). As DNA, the CDR3 is TGTGCCAGCAGCTTAGGACCTCCCCCGAACACCGGGGAGCTGTTTTTT. Translation: CASSLGPPPNTGELFF. Together with reference TRBV5-4 and TRBJ2-2, the CDR3 gives the full variable domain: ETGVTQSPTHLIKTRGQQVTLRCSSQSGHNTVSWYQQALGQGPQFIFQYYREEENGRGNFPPRFSGLQFPNYSSELNVNALELDDSALYLCASSLGPPPNTGELFFGEGSRLTVL.

This chain uses TRBV6-4 with TRBJ2-2; D call uncertain. Germline V gene lookup returns CDR1 MRHNA and CDR2 SNTAGT. This CDR3 contains 16 residues. V dropped 3 bases and J dropped 8 bases, with 19 bases sitting between them. The CDR3 sequence: CASSENYWPSPGELFF. Written as DNA, the CDR3 is TGTGCCAGCAGTGAGAACTACTGGCCAAGTCCGGGGGAGCTGTTTTTT.

The J gene is TRBJ2-1, the V gene TRBV6-5; D possibly uses TRBD1 or TRBD2 (5 bases each). Germline V CDR1 and CDR2: MNHEY, SVGAGI. The V end lost 4 bases, the J end lost 1 base, and 8 bases lay between the germline ends. The CDR3 is 14 residues long. The CDR3 nucleotides read TGTGCCAGCAGTTGGGGCGGGTCCTACAATGAGCAGTTCTTC. Amino acids: CASSWGGSYNEQFF.

This clone was detected only once. The DNA of the CDR3 is TGTGCCAGTAGTTACCGCCCAGCCTCCGATGGCTACACCTTC. Protein product: CASSYRPASDGYTF. The gene calls are TRBV19 and TRBJ1-2; D gene ambiguous. CDR1 LNHDA and CDR2 SQIVND come from the germline V gene (reference sequence). The V end lost 5 bases, the J end lost 6 bases, and 16 bases lay between the germline ends. The CDR3 is made up of 14 amino acids.

The CDR3 is CASSGGTSGSAGVEQFF. The CDR3 bases are TGTGCCAGCAGCGGAGGGACTAGCGGGAGTGCCGGTGTTGAGCAGTTCTTC. This rearrangement joins TRBV5-8 to TRBJ2-1; TRBD2 matches 14 bases. Germline-derived CDR1 and CDR2 are SGHTS and YDEGEE. V lost 4 bases, J lost 9 bases, and 12 bases stayed unmatched. This CDR3 comprises 17 residues.

J is TRBJ1-6 and V is TRBV3-1 (or the pseudogene TRBV3-2); D uncertain. V lost 1 base and J lost 7, with 11 bases in between. The CDR3 extends over 15 amino acids. Germline V gene data show CDR1 as LGHDT and CDR2 as YNNKEL (reference sequence). This chain's CDR3 is CASSQARKRNSPLHF. In nucleotides, the CDR3 is TGTGCCAGCAGCCAAGCTCGGAAGAGGAATTCACCCCTCCACTTT.

This clone was counted once. This chain connects TRBV28 to TRBJ1-4, with D perhaps matching TRBD1 (5 bases). The CDR3 length is 16 residues. Germline V gene sequence: CDR1 MDHEN, CDR2 SYDVKM. Trimming pared 5 bases from V and 5 bases from J, leaving 18 bases between. The CDR3 region has the DNA TGTGCCAGCAGTACCCGGGCCCGGGGACTGAATGAAAAACTGTTTTTT. This codes for CASSTRARGLNEKLFF. The full variable domain, with the rest looked up from reference TRBV28 and TRBJ1-4, is DVKVTQSSRYLVKRTGEKVFLECVQDMDHENMFWYRQDPGLGLRLIYFSYDVKMKEKGDIPEGYSVSREKKERFSLILESASTNQTSMYLCASSTRARGLNEKLFFGSGTQLSVL.

This clone has a handful of counts. V gene TRBV4-2 combines with J gene TRBJ2-1; tentative D call: TRBD2 (5 bases). V lost 2 bases to trimming and J lost 0 bases, with 11 bases between them. Germline V lookup: CDR1 LGHNA, CDR2 YNFKEQ. This CDR3 has 16 amino acids. The CDR3 region is CASSQLGGRSYNEQFF. For the CDR3, the DNA is TGTGCCAGCAGCCAACTCGGAGGTCGCTCCTACAATGAGCAGTTCTTC.

The rearrangement uses TRBV24-1 and TRBJ1-5, with D possibly matching TRBD1 (6 bases). The V and J ends lost 2 bases and 0 bases respectively, with 19 bases between them. The CDR3 loop spans 19 amino acids. CDR1 is KGHDR, CDR2 SFDVKD, per germline. The CDR3 spells CATSDSDRPGPYSNQPQHF. CDR3 bases: TGTGCCACCAGTGATTCAGACAGGCCGGGGCCTTATAGCAATCAGCCCCAGCATTTT.

V gene TRBV28 combines with J gene TRBJ1-1, with no clear D. The V end lost 1 base, the J end lost 1 base, and 10 bases lay between the germline ends. The CDR3 is 15 residues long. Germline V gene lookup returns CDR1 MDHEN and CDR2 SYDVKM. The CDR3 reads CASSLLRVGNTEAFF. CDR3 in DNA: TGTGCCAGCAGTTTATTGAGGGTGGGGAACACTGAAGCTTTCTTT.

This sequence joins TRBV7-9 and TRBJ2-7, with 9 bases fitting TRBD1. This CDR3 has 15 amino acids. The ends lost 4 bases at V and 2 bases at J; junction bases unmatched: 6. CDR1 is SEHNR and CDR2 is FQNEAQ in the germline V gene (reference sequence). The CDR3 DNA follows: TGTGCCAGCAGCTCCTCTAGGACAGGGGCCTACGAGCAGTACTTC. Translation: CASSSSRTGAYEQYF.

The V gene is TRBV9, the J gene TRBJ1-6; D remains ambiguous. The CDR3 spans 12 residues. Germline V gives CDR1 SGDLS, CDR2 YYNGEE. Trimming removed 3 bases at V and 6 bases at J, with 4 bases between. The CDR3 spells CASSAFNSPLHF. The CDR3 coding sequence is TGTGCCAGCAGCGCCTTTAATTCACCCCTCCACTTT.

This chain uses TRBV4-3 with TRBJ1-1, with unresolved D. CDR1 and CDR2 from the germline V gene are LGHNA and YSLEER. The CDR3 spans 15 residues. V was pared by 1 base and J by 5 bases, with 14 bases between. CDR3: CASSQVGLGGTEAFF. The CDR3 DNA follows: TGCGCCAGCAGCCAAGTTGGGCTCGGAGGGACTGAAGCTTTCTTT.

This rearrangement joins TRBV20-1 to TRBJ2-7; D remains unclear. This CDR3 has 13 residues. The V and J ends lost 3 bases and 2 bases respectively, with 11 bases between them. Per germline, CDR1 DFQATT and CDR2 SNEGSKA (reference sequence). The CDR3 bases are TGCAGTGCTAGTAACAGCGAAACCTACGAGCAGTACTTC. The encoded protein is CSASNSETYEQYF.

The chain has TRBV29-1 and TRBJ1-3; a possible D gene is TRBD1 (5 bases). Trimming removed 7 bases at V and 8 bases at J, with 15 bases between. Germline CDR1 reads SQVTM; CDR2 reads ANQGSEA. There are 12 residues in the CDR3. The CDR3 bases are TGCAGCGCCCGATTGTGGGGGGACACCATATATTTT. The encoded protein is CSARLWGDTIYF. Full variable domain (remainder filled in from reference TRBV29-1 and TRBJ1-3): SAVISQKPSRDICQRGTSLTIQCQVDSQVTMMFWYRQQPGQSLTLIATANQGSEATYESGFVIDKFPISRPNLTFSTLTVSNMSPEDSSIYLCSARLWGDTIYFGEGSWLTVV.

The rearrangement joins TRBV5-4 to TRBJ2-7; perhaps TRBD1 as D (6 bases). CDR3 length: 15 amino acids. Per the germline V gene, CDR1 is SGHNT and CDR2 is YYREEE (reference sequence). V lost 2 bases to trimming and J lost 2 bases, with 14 bases between them. The CDR3 DNA follows: TGTGCCAGCAGCTTTCGGACAGAACCAACCTACGAGCAGTACTTC. Encoded protein: CASSFRTEPTYEQYF.

J is TRBJ2-5 and V is TRBV6-5, with 8 bases aligning to TRBD1. The CDR3 runs 15 residues. CDR1 and CDR2 (germline): MNHEY, SVGAGI. V gave up 4 bases and J gave up 4 bases; unmatched junction bases: 8. The CDR3 loop is CASSFDRGDGETQYF. The CDR3 DNA reads TGTGCCAGCAGTTTCGACAGGGGAGACGGAGAGACCCAGTACTTC.

This sequence joins TRBV20-1 and TRBJ2-1; D gene uncertain. Deletions cut 0 bases from V and 8 bases from J, with 2 bases between. CDR1 is DFQATT, CDR2 SNEGSKA, per germline (reference sequence). The CDR3 has 10 amino acids. DNA of the CDR3: TGCAGTGCTAGAGACTATGAGCAGTTCTTC. Its translation is CSARDYEQFF.

The CDR3 bases are TGTGCCAGCAGCGTAGACAGCGGGGGGTACACAGAGACCCAGTACTTC. Encoded protein: CASSVDSGGYTETQYF. The V gene is TRBV9, the J gene TRBJ2-5, with TRBD2 matching 9 bases. CDR3 length: 16 amino acids. CDR1 and CDR2 (germline): SGDLS, YYNGEE. V shed 0 bases and J 4 bases; nucleotides not matched to a gene: 7.

This sequence joins TRBV27 and TRBJ2-1; TRBD2 agrees at 12 bases. Germline CDR1 and CDR2: MNHEY and SMNVEV (reference sequence). This CDR3 is built from 13 residues. The ends lost 11 bases at V and 3 bases at J; junction bases unmatched: 2. The CDR3 sequence is CAAGLAGYNEQFF. The DNA of the CDR3 is TGTGCCGCGGGACTAGCGGGCTACAATGAGCAGTTCTTC.

The gene calls are TRBV9 and TRBJ1-3; D gene uncertain. The V gene's germline CDR1 is SGDLS and CDR2 YYNGEE. Trimming cost V 3 bases and J 0 bases, with 10 bases left between them. The CDR3 contains 15 residues. The CDR3: CASSGREGSGNTIYF. The CDR3, as DNA: TGTGCCAGCAGCGGGAGAGAGGGCTCTGGAAACACCATATATTTT.

The chain employs TRBV19 and TRBJ2-1, with D possibly being TRBD2 (6 bases). Trimming removed 7 bases at V and 4 bases at J, with 17 bases between. CDR3 length equals 15 residues. Germline CDR1 is LNHDA and CDR2 is SQIVND (reference sequence). CDR3: CASNGGVEGYNEQFF. As DNA, the CDR3 is TGTGCCAGTAACGGAGGGGTGGAAGGTTACAATGAGCAGTTCTTC.